Sequencing of this T cell receptor (beta chain) was carried out in a study of blood T cell repertoires in COVID-19. Study information: Acute and convalescent COVID-19 samples came from the United States, Italy and Spain. T cells, B-cell-depleted T cells, or PBMCs provided the cDNA or gDNA that served as material.

The CDR3 has 14 residues. Germline V gene data show CDR1 as LGHNA and CDR2 as YSLEER. Trimming removed 3 bases at V and 9 bases at J, with 15 bases between. Using immunoSEQ multiplex PCR, the repertoire was profiled, and TCRdb retains in-frame clones only, with some absent. The table lists about 65,000 clones, roughly 92% of them singletons. The rearrangement joins TRBV4-3 to TRBJ2-1; D is possibly TRBD2 (7 bases). This receptor was taken from a man between 65 and 79 years old with active COVID-19. Sequenced sample: peripheral blood. In DNA form, the CDR3 reads TGCGCCAGCAGCCAGAGAACAGGGAGGGCTGAGCAGTTCTTC. Translated, it gives CASSQRTGRAEQFF.